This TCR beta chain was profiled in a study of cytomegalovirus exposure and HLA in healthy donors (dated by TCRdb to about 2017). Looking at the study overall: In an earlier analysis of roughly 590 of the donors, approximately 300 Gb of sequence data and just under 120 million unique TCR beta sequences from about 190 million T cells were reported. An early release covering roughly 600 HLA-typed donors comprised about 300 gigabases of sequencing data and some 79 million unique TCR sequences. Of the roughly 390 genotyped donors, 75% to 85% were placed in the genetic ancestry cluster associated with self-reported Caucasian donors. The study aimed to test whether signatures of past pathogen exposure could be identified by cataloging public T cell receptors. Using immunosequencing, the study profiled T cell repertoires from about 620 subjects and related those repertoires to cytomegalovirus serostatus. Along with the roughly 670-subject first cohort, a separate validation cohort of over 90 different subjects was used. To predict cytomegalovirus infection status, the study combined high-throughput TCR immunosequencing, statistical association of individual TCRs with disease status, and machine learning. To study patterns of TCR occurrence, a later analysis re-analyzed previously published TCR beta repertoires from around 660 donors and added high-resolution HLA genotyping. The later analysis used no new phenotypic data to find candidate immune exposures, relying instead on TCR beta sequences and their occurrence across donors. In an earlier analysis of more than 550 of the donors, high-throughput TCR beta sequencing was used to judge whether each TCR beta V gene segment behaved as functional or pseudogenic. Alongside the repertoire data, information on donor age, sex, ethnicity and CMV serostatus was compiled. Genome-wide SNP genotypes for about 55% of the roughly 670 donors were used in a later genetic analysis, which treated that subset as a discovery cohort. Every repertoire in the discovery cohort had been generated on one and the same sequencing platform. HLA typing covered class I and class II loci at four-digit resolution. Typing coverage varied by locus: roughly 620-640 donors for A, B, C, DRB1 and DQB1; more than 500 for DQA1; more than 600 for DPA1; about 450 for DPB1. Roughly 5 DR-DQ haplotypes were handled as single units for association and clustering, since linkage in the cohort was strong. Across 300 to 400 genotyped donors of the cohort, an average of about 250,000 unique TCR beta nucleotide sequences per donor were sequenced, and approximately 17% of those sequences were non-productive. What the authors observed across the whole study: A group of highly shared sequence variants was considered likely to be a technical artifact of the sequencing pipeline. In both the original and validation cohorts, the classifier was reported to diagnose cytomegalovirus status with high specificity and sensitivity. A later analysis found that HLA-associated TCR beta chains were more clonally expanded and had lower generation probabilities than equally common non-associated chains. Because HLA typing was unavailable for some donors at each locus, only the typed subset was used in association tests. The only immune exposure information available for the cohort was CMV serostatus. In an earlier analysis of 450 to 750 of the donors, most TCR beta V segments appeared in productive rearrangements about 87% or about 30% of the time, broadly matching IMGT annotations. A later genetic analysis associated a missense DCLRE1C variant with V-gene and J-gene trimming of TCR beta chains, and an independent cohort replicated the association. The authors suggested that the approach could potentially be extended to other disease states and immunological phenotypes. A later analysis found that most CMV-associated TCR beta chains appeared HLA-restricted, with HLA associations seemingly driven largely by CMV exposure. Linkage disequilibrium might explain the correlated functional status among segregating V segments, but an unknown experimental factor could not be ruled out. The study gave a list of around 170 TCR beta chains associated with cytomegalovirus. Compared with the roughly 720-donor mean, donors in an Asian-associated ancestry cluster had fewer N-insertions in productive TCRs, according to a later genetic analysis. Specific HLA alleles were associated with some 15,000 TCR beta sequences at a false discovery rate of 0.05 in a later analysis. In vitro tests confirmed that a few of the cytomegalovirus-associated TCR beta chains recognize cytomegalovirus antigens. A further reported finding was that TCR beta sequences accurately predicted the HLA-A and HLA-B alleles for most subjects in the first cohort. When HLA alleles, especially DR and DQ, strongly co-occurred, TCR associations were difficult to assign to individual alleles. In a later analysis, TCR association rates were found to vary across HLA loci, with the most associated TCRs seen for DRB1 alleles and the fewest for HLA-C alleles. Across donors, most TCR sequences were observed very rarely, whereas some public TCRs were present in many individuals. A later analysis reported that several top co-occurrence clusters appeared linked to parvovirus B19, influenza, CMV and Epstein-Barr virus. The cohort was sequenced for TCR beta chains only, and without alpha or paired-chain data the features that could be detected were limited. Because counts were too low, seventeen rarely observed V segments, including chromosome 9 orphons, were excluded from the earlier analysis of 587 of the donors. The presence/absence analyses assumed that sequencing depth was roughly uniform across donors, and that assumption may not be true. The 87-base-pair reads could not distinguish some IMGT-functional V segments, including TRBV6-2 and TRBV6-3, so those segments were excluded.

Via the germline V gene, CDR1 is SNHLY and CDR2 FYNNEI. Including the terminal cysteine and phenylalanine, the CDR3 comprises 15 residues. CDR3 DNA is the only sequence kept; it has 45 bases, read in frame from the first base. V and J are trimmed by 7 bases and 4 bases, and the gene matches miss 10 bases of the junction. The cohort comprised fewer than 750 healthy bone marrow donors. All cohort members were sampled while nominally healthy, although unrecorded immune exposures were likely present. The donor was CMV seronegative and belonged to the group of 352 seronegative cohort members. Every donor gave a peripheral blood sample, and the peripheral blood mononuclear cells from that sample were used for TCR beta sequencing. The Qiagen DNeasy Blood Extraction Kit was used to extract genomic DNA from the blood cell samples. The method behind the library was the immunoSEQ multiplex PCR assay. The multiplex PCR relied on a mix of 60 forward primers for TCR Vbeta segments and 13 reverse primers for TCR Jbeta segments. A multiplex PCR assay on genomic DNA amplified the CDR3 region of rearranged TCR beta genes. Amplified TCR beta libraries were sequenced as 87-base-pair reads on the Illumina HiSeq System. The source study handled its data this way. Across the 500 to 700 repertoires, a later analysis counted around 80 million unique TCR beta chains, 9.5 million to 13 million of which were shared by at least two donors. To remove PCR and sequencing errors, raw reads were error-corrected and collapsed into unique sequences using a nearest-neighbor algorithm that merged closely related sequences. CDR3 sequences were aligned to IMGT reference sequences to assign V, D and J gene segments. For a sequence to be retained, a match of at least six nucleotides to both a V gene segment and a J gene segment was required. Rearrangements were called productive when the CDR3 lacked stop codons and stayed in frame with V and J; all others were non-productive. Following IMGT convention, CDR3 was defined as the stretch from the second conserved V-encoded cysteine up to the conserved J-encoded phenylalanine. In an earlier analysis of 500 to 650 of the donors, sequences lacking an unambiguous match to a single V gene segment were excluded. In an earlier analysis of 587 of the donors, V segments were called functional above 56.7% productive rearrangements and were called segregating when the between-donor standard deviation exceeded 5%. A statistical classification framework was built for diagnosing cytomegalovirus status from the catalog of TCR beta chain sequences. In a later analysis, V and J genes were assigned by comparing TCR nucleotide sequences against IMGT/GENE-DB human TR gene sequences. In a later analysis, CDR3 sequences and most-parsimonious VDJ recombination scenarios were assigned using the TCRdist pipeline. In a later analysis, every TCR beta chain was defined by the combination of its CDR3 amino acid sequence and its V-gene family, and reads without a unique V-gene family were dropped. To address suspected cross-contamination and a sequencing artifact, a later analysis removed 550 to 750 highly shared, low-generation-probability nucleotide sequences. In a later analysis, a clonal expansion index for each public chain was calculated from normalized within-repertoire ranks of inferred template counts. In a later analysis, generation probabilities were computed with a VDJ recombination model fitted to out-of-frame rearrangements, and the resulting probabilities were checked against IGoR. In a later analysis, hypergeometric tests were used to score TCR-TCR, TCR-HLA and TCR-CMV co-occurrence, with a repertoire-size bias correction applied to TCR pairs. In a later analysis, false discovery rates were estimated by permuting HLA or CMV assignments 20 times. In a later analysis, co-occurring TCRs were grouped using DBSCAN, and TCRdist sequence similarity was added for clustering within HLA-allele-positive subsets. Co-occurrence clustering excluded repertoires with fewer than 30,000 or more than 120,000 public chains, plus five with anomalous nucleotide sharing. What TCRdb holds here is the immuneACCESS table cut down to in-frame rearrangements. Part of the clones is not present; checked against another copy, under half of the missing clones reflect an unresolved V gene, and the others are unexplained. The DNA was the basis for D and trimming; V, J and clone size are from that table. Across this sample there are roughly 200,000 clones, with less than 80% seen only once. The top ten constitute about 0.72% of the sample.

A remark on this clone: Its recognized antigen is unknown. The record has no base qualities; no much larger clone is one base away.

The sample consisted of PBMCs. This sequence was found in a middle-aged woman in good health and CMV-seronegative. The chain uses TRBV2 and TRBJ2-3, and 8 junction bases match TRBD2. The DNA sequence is TGTGCCAGCACGAGGGTGGGACTAGGGCCAGATACGCAGTATTTT. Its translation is CASTRVGLGPDTQYF.